The 31 T cell receptor beta chains given below trace back to one sample, sequenced in a study of Ad26.COV2.S vaccination and SARS-CoV-2 variants. The treatment is: 15 to 20 received Ad26.COV2.S at low or high dose, single or two shots; several received placebo; per-sample allocation not given. Samples analyzed were those drawn on day 63 after the first vaccine or placebo injection. The protocol was immunoSEQ multiplex PCR, while the TCRdb copy is restricted to in-frame clones and leaves out a portion. Altogether about 480,000 clones are present, around 88% being singletons, with the ten largest covering 10% to 15%. Sequenced here: peripheral blood, sampled in a trial of Ad26.COV2.S vaccine versus placebo. The receptors originated from a person between 18 and 65 years old who received the Ad26.COV2.S COVID-19 vaccine or a placebo.

The chain recombines TRBV25-1 with TRBJ2-2; 8 bases fit TRBD1. This CDR3 has 16 amino acids. V trimming: 1 base; J trimming: 3 bases; junction bases outside the gene matches: 4. Germline CDR1 and CDR2: MGHDK and SYGVNS. The chain's CDR3 is CASSELDRDHTGELFF. CDR3 in DNA: TGTGCCAGCAGTGAATTGGACAGGGACCACACCGGGGAGCTGTTTTTT.

V usage is TRBV20-1 and J usage is TRBJ1-1, with D unclear. CDR3 length: 11 residues. Germline V lookup: CDR1 DFQATT, CDR2 SNEGSKA (reference sequence). V was trimmed by 7 bases and J by 4 bases, leaving 10 bases between them. CDR3 amino acids: CSVPHGTEAFF. CDR3 DNA sequence: TGCAGTGTTCCCCACGGCACTGAAGCTTTCTTT.

In this sample, this clone turned up once. The chain recombines TRBV30 with TRBJ1-3; unclear D gene. CDR1 and CDR2 from the germline V gene are GTSNPN and SVGIG (reference sequence). Trimming cost V 5 bases and J 8 bases, with 7 bases left between them. The CDR3 is 10 residues long. The CDR3 is CAWGVYTIYF. CDR3 DNA sequence: TGTGCCTGGGGAGTATACACCATATATTTT.

V and J are TRBV10-3 and TRBJ2-6, with 12 bases that match TRBD1. The ends lost 10 bases at V and 2 bases at J; junction bases unmatched: 6. The CDR3 length is 16 residues. Germline CDR1 is ENHRY and CDR2 is SYGVKD. The CDR3 is CATRGQGAPGANVLTF. In DNA, the CDR3 is TGTGCCACCCGGGGACAGGGGGCGCCTGGGGCCAACGTCCTGACTTTC.

This clone showed up just once. The chain links TRBV7-9 to TRBJ2-1; D is uncertain. Germline loops: CDR1 SEHNR, CDR2 FQNEAQ (reference sequence). Trimming shortened V by 4 bases and J by 1 base, and 8 bases separated the two germline ends. The CDR3 is made up of 14 amino acids. CDR3 residues: CASSYLVSYNEQFF. CDR3 nucleotide sequence: TGTGCCAGCAGCTATCTAGTGTCCTACAATGAGCAGTTCTTC.

There are a few counts of this clone. This chain uses TRBV7-9 with TRBJ1-5; TRBD1 matches at 10 bases. The CDR3 is made up of 15 amino acids. Unmatched junction bases numbered 2, after V lost 4 bases and J lost 2 bases. Germline V gene lookup returns CDR1 SEHNR and CDR2 FQNEAQ (reference sequence). This CDR3 is CASSYGTGGNQPQHF. The CDR3 DNA is TGTGCCAGCAGCTACGGGACAGGGGGCAATCAGCCCCAGCATTTT.

A few counts support this clone. The J gene is TRBJ1-1, the V gene TRBV19, with TRBD1 as a possible D gene (5 bases). The CDR3 runs to 12 residues. The V end lost 3 bases, the J end lost 8 bases, and 10 bases lay between the germline ends. Germline V gene data show CDR1 as LNHDA and CDR2 as SQIVND (reference sequence). In DNA, the CDR3 is TGTGCCAGTAGTATCAGGGAGAGGGAAGCTTTCTTT. Amino acids: CASSIREREAFF.

V gene TRBV5-6 combines with J gene TRBJ2-1, with 9 bases aligning to TRBD2. The CDR3 has 16 amino acids. The germline V gene encodes CDR1 SGHDT and CDR2 YYEEEE. The trim removed 1 base at V and 10 bases at J, leaving 12 bases unmatched. The CDR3 loop reads CASSLSAGTSFEEQFF. The CDR3, as DNA: TGTGCCAGCAGCTTGTCGGCCGGGACTAGCTTCGAGGAGCAGTTCTTC.

The J gene is TRBJ1-3, the V gene TRBV2; TRBD1 matches at 7 bases. Germline V lookup: CDR1 SNHLY, CDR2 FYNNEI. CDR3 size: 14 residues. V lost 5 bases, J lost 0 bases, and 1 base stayed unmatched. The CDR3 loop is CASSWDSSGNTIYF. The CDR3 DNA follows: TGTGCCAGCAGTTGGGACAGCTCTGGAAACACCATATATTTT.

This chain joins TRBV5-6 and TRBJ1-5, with a weak D call TRBD1 (5 bases). The CDR3 runs 15 residues. V lost 0 bases and J 1 base, leaving 8 bases between the germline ends. From germline, CDR1 is SGHDT and CDR2 YYEEEE. The CDR3 reads CASSLAGGSNQPQHF. CDR3 DNA: TGTGCCAGCAGCTTGGCTGGGGGGAGCAATCAGCCCCAGCATTTT.

The chain combines TRBV27 with TRBJ1-3; the D gene is possibly TRBD1 (6 bases). Trimming removed 4 bases at V and 2 bases at J, with 12 bases between. CDR1 MNHEY and CDR2 SMNVEV come from the germline V gene (reference sequence). The CDR3 consists of 15 residues. CDR3 loop: CASSYAGAPGNTIYF. CDR3 DNA sequence: TGTGCCAGCAGTTACGCAGGGGCGCCTGGAAACACCATATATTTT.

In its sample, this clone was seen once. This specimen includes other DNA sequences encoding the same CDR3. The J gene is TRBJ2-7, the V gene TRBV19; D gene ambiguous. CDR1 LNHDA and CDR2 SQIVND come from the germline V gene (reference sequence). The CDR3 extends over 12 amino acids. Between the trimmed V and J ends, which lost 4 bases and 3 bases, there was a span of 7 bases. The CDR3 sequence is CASSTPHYEQYF. CDR3 nucleotide sequence: TGTGCCAGTAGTACTCCTCACTACGAGCAGTACTTC. Using reference TRBV19 and TRBJ2-7 for the parts outside the CDR3, the full variable domain is DGGITQSPKYLFRKEGQNVTLSCEQNLNHDAMYWYRQDPGQGLRLIYYSQIVNDFQKGDIAEGYSVSREKKESFPLTVTSAQKNPTAFYLCASSTPHYEQYFGPGTRLTVT.

The chain uses TRBV6-2 or TRBV6-3 and TRBJ1-1; TRBD1 is a possible D gene (6 bases). In germline, CDR1 is MNHEY, CDR2 SVGEGT. The CDR3 is made up of 15 amino acids. Between the trimmed V and J ends, which lost 4 bases and 2 bases, there was a span of 14 bases. In DNA, the CDR3 is TGTGCCAGCAGTTGGGGGGGGACACCAAACACTGAAGCTTTCTTT. Encoded protein: CASSWGGTPNTEAFF.

The chain links TRBV5-4 to TRBJ1-6; weak D call: TRBD1 (5 bases). V was pared by 4 bases and J by 6 bases, with 14 bases between. The CDR3 length is 15 residues. Germline assignment: CDR1 SGHNT and CDR2 YYREEE (reference sequence). This chain's CDR3 is CASSVDSAPNSPLHF. Here the CDR3 DNA reads TGTGCCAGCAGCGTAGACAGCGCCCCTAATTCACCCCTCCACTTT. Supplemented by reference TRBV5-4 and TRBJ1-6, the full variable domain reads ETGVTQSPTHLIKTRGQQVTLRCSSQSGHNTVSWYQQALGQGPQFIFQYYREEENGRGNFPPRFSGLQFPNYSSELNVNALELDDSALYLCASSVDSAPNSPLHFGNGTRLTVT.

This clone was seen more than once but under ten times. The chain combines TRBV28 with TRBJ1-6; possible D gene TRBD1, 5 bases. Germline CDR1 MDHEN, CDR2 SYDVKM. This CDR3 is 14 amino acids long. Trimming removed 3 bases at V and 9 bases at J, with 12 bases between. CDR3 protein: CASSLWGEGSPLHF. The CDR3, as DNA: TGTGCCAGCAGTTTGTGGGGGGAGGGTTCACCCCTCCACTTT. The entire variable domain, with the rest obtained from reference TRBV28 and TRBJ1-6, is as follows: DVKVTQSSRYLVKRTGEKVFLECVQDMDHENMFWYRQDPGLGLRLIYFSYDVKMKEKGDIPEGYSVSREKKERFSLILESASTNQTSMYLCASSLWGEGSPLHFGNGTRLTVT.

The sample holds one count of this clone. The chain links TRBV6-4 to TRBJ1-1; D ambiguous. Looked up from germline, CDR1 is MRHNA and CDR2 is SNTAGT. This CDR3 contains 13 residues. Between the trimmed V and J ends, which lost 6 bases and 1 base, there was a span of 9 bases. The CDR3 DNA reads TGTGCCAGCAGCGCCTCTCCGAACACTGAAGCTTTCTTT. The encoded protein is CASSASPNTEAFF.

This clone appeared a single time. V is TRBV29-1 and J is TRBJ1-3, with no clear D. The germline CDR1 and CDR2 sequences are SQVTM and ANQGSEA. The CDR3 runs to 13 residues. V was clipped by 4 bases and J by 4 bases, with 11 bases between them. The CDR3 coding sequence is TGCAGCGTTGGCCCGCGAACCGGAAACACCATATATTTT. Translation gives CSVGPRTGNTIYF.

The CDR3 is CASSYSGSTSGNTIYF. Written as DNA, the CDR3 is TGTGCCAGCAGTTACTCAGGCTCTACCTCTGGAAACACCATATATTTT. The chain uses TRBV6-5 and TRBJ1-3; the D is unclear. CDR3 size: 16 residues. CDR1 and CDR2 from the germline V gene are MNHEY and SVGAGI. The germline V and J ends were trimmed by 0 bases and 0 bases, with 9 bases remaining between them.

The rearrangement joins TRBV2 to TRBJ2-7; 10 bases map to TRBD2. The CDR3 loop spans 16 amino acids. Trimming removed 7 bases from V and 0 bases from J; junction bases left unmatched: 9. Germline lookup yields CDR1 SNHLY and CDR2 FYNNEI. Written as DNA, the CDR3 is TGTGCCAGCACCTCCTCTGGACTAGCGGCCTCCTACGAGCAGTACTTC. Translating it yields CASTSSGLAASYEQYF.

The chain couples TRBV5-1 to TRBJ1-5; 10 bases are a match to TRBD1. Trimming removed 3 bases from V and 8 bases from J; junction bases left unmatched: 11. Germline V gives CDR1 SGHRS, CDR2 YFSETQ. This CDR3 contains 16 residues. The CDR3 region is CASSWGGRDRGEPQHF. CDR3 coding DNA: TGCGCCAGCAGCTGGGGGGGCCGGGACAGGGGTGAGCCCCAGCATTTT.

The chain links TRBV12-3 or TRBV12-4 to TRBJ2-1; 9 bases are a match to TRBD1. With V trimmed by 7 bases and J by 10 bases, 8 bases remained unmatched. This CDR3 has 13 residues. CDR3 region: CASNTGGSREQFF. In DNA, the CDR3 is TGTGCCAGCAATACAGGGGGCTCGAGGGAGCAGTTCTTC.

This chain links TRBV7-9 with TRBJ2-2; the match to TRBD2 covers 9 bases. V was clipped by 5 bases and J by 8 bases; unmatched bases: 9. Germline V gene lookup returns CDR1 SEHNR and CDR2 FQNEAQ (reference sequence). This CDR3 comprises 15 residues. As DNA, the CDR3 is TGTGCCAGCAGCGGAACTAGCGGGTTCACGGGGGAGCTGTTTTTT. It specifies CASSGTSGFTGELFF. Variable domain in full (rest from reference TRBV7-9 and TRBJ2-2): DTGVSQNPRHKITKRGQNVTFRCDPISEHNRLYWYRQTLGQGPEFLTYFQNEAQLEKSRLLSDRFSAERPKGSFSTLEIQRTEQGDSAMYLCASSGTSGFTGELFFGEGSRLTVL.

This clone was counted once. The chain is built from TRBV19 and TRBJ2-7, with D maybe TRBD1 (5 bases). The V end lost 6 bases, the J end lost 0 bases, and 12 bases lay between the germline ends. This CDR3 is 14 amino acids long. Germline CDR1 LNHDA, CDR2 SQIVND (reference sequence). The CDR3 DNA reads as TGTGCCAGTAGCCCAGGGCTGGACTCCTACGAGCAGTACTTC. Translated, it gives CASSPGLDSYEQYF.

This clone has more than one count but fewer than ten. The V call is TRBV6-6, the J call TRBJ2-2, with D maybe TRBD2 (6 bases). Looked up from germline, CDR1 is MNHNY and CDR2 is SVGAGI (reference sequence). The CDR3 spans 17 residues. V lost 5 bases, J lost 5 bases, and 21 bases lay in between. The CDR3 sequence is CASSPDGSTTRTGELFF. Here the CDR3 DNA reads TGTGCCAGCAGTCCCGACGGAAGCACGACTAGGACCGGGGAGCTGTTTTTT.

This clone was observed a handful of times. The chain employs TRBV29-1 and TRBJ1-5, with 7 bases aligning to TRBD1. Germline CDR1 and CDR2: SQVTM and ANQGSEA. With V trimmed by 7 bases and J by 7 bases, 4 bases remained unmatched. The CDR3 loop spans 11 amino acids. The CDR3 spells CSEYRGQPQHF. The CDR3, as DNA: TGCAGCGAATACAGGGGACAGCCCCAGCATTTT.

This clone was counted a few times. V is TRBV14 and J is TRBJ2-3; a weak D match, TRBD1 (5 bases). The CDR3 is made up of 15 amino acids. The V gene's germline CDR1 is SGHDN and CDR2 FVKESK. V was shortened by 1 base and J by 7 bases, with 15 bases between the two germline ends. CDR3 coding DNA: TGTGCCAGCAGCCAAGTTGGGCAGGGCTCGAATACGCAGTATTTT. It yields the protein CASSQVGQGSNTQYF.

The chain has TRBV10-3 and TRBJ2-1, with D perhaps matching TRBD2 (6 bases). CDR1 ENHRY and CDR2 SYGVKD come from the germline V gene. This CDR3 has 14 residues. V lost 4 bases to trimming and J lost 4 bases, with 11 bases between them. CDR3: CAISAEAGYNEQFF. CDR3 nucleotide sequence: TGTGCCATCAGTGCAGAAGCGGGTTACAATGAGCAGTTCTTC.

The chain carries TRBV7-2 and TRBJ1-5, with TRBD1 matching over 7 bases. Germline V gene lookup returns CDR1 SGHTA and CDR2 FQGNSA. The CDR3 spans 14 residues. Trimming cost V 4 bases and J 6 bases; bases outside gene matches: 6. CDR3 sequence (DNA): TGTGCCAGCAGCTCAAAGGGGGCGGGTCAGCCCCAGCATTTT. Translating gives CASSSKGAGQPQHF.

This clone was seen more than once but under ten times. This rearrangement joins TRBV6-2 or TRBV6-3 to TRBJ1-5; D unclear. The CDR3 spans 14 residues. V shed 0 bases and J shed 5 bases, with 8 bases lying between them. The germline CDR1 and CDR2 sequences are MNHEY and SVGEGT. CDR3: CASSYSSAHQPQHF. In DNA, the CDR3 is TGTGCCAGCAGTTACTCGTCAGCCCATCAGCCCCAGCATTTT.

The V call is TRBV28, the J call TRBJ2-5; D may be TRBD1 (6 bases). Germline V gene data show CDR1 as MDHEN and CDR2 as SYDVKM. V lost 5 bases, J lost 2 bases, and 15 bases lay in between. The CDR3 consists of 15 residues. The CDR3 sequence: CASSRSLDRQETQYF. The CDR3 DNA reads TGTGCCAGCAGTCGAAGCCTCGACAGGCAAGAGACCCAGTACTTC.

The rearrangement joins TRBV9 to TRBJ2-5; D is unresolved. V was cut by 1 base and J by 5 bases, with 9 bases left in between. CDR3 size: 13 residues. Germline CDR1 SGDLS, CDR2 YYNGEE. The CDR3 spells CASSVSGWETQYF. CDR3 nucleotides: TGTGCCAGCAGCGTATCCGGATGGGAGACCCAGTACTTC.